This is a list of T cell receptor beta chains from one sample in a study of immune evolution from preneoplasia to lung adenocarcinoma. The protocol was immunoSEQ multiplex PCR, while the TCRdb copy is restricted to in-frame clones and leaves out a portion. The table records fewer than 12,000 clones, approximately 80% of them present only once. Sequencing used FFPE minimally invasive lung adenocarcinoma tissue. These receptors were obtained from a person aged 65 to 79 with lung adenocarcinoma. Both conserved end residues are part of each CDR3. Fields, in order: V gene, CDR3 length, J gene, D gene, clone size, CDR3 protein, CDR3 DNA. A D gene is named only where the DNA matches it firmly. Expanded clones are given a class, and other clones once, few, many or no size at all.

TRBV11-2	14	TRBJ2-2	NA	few	CASYTAGLAGELFF	TGTGCCAGCTATACGGCAGGGCTTGCCGGGGAGCTGTTTTTT
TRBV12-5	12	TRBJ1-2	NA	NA	CASGLFGYGYTF	TGTGCTAGTGGTTTGTTCGGTTATGGCTACACCTTC
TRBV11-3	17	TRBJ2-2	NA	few	CASSSRSIGGATGELFF	TGTGCCAGCAGCTCCCGTAGTATCGGGGGCGCGACCGGGGAGCTGTTTTTT
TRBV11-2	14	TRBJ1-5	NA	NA	CASSLDGGDQPQHF	TGTGCCAGCAGCTTAGACGGGGGCGATCAGCCCCAGCATTTT
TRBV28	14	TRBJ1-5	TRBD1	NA	CASSRTGIYQPQHF	TGTGCCAGCAGCCGGACAGGGATATATCAGCCCCAGCATTTT
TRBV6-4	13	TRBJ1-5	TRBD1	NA	CAGLTGARGPQHF	TGTGCCGGTCTGACAGGGGCTCGGGGGCCCCAGCATTTT
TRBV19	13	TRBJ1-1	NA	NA	CASSQTRNTEAFF	TGTGCCAGTAGCCAAACACGGAACACTGAAGCTTTCTTT
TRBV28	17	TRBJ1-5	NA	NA	CASSLPQATYSNQPQHF	TGTGCCAGCAGTTTACCCCAGGCGACCTATAGCAATCAGCCCCAGCATTTT
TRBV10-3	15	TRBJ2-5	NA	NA	CAISESTKGKETQYF	TGTGCCATCAGTGAGTCGACTAAGGGGAAGGAGACCCAGTACTTC
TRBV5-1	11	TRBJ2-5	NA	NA	CASSQRETQYF	TGCGCCAGCAGCCAGCGAGAGACCCAGTACTTC
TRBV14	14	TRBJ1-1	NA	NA	CASSHLQGSSEAFF	TGTGCCAGCAGCCATTTACAGGGAAGCAGTGAAGCTTTCTTT
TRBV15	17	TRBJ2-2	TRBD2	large	CATSRETSGRGTGELFF	TGTGCCACCAGCAGAGAGACTAGCGGGAGAGGGACCGGGGAGCTGTTTTTT
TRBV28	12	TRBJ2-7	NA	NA	CASSPNSYEQYF	TGTGCCAGCAGTCCCAACTCCTACGAGCAGTACTTC
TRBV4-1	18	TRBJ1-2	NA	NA	CASSHLSGRDTLLYGYTF	TGCGCCAGCAGCCACCTCTCGGGGCGGGACACCCTCCTATATGGCTACACCTTC
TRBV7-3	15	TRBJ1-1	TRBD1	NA	CASSPDRAGFTEAFF	TGTGCCAGCAGCCCGGACAGGGCGGGATTCACTGAAGCTTTCTTT